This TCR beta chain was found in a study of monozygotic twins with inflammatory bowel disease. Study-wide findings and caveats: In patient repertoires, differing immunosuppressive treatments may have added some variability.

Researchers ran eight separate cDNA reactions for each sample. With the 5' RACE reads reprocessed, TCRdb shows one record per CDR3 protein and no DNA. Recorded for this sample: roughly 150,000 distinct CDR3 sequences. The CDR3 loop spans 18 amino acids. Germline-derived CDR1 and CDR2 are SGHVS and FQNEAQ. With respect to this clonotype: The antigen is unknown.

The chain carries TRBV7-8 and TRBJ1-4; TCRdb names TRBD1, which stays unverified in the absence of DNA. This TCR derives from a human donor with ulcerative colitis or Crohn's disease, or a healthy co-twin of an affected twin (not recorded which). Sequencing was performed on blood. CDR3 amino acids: CASSLDSPWAANNEKLFF.